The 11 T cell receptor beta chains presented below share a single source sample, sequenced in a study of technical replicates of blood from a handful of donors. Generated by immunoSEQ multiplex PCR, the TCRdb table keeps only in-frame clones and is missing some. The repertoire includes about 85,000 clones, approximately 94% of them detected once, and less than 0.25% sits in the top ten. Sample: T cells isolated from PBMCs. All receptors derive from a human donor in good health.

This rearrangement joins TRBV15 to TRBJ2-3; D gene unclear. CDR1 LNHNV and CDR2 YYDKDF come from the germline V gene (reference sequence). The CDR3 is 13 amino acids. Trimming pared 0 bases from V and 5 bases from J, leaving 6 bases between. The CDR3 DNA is TGTGCCACCAGCAGAGATCCCCAAGATACGCAGTATTTT. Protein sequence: CATSRDPQDTQYF.

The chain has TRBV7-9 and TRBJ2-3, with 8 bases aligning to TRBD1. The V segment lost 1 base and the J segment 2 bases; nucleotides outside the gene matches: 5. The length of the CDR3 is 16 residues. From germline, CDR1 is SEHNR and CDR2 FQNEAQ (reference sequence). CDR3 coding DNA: TGTGCCAGCAGCTTAGGACAGGGGTTCTTCACAGATACGCAGTATTTT. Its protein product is CASSLGQGFFTDTQYF. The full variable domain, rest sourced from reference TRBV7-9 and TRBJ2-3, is DTGVSQNPRHKITKRGQNVTFRCDPISEHNRLYWYRQTLGQGPEFLTYFQNEAQLEKSRLLSDRFSAERPKGSFSTLEIQRTEQGDSAMYLCASSLGQGFFTDTQYFGPGTRLTVL.

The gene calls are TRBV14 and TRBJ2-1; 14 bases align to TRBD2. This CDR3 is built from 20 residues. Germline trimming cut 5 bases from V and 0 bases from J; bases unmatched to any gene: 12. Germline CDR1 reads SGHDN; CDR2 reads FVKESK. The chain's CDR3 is CASSSTGTSGGPSSYNEQFF. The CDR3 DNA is TGTGCCAGCAGCTCTACCGGGACTAGCGGGGGACCGAGCTCCTACAATGAGCAGTTCTTC. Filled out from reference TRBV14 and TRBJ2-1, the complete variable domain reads EAGVTQFPSHSVIEKGQTVTLRCDPISGHDNLYWYRRVMGKEIKFLLHFVKESKQDESGMPNNRFLAERTGGTYSTLKVQPAELEDSGVYFCASSSTGTSGGPSSYNEQFFGPGTRLTVL.

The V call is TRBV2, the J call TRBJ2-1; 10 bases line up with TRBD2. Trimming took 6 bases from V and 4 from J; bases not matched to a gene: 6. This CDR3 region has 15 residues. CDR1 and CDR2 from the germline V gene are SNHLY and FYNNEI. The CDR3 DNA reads TGTGCCAGCAGGACCGAGCGGGGGGGGTACAATGAGCAGTTCTTC. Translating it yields CASRTERGGYNEQFF. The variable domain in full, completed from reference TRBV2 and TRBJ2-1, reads EPEVTQTPSHQVTQMGQEVILRCVPISNHLYFYWYRQILGQKVEFLVSFYNNEISEKSEIFDDQFSVERPDGSNFTLKIRSTKLEDSAMYFCASRTERGGYNEQFFGPGTRLTVL.

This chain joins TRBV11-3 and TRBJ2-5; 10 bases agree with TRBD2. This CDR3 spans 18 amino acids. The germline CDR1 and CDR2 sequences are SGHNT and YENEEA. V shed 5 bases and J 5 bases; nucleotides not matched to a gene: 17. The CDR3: CASSLPLSLAGVRETQYF. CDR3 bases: TGTGCCAGCAGCCTTCCCTTGAGTCTAGCGGGGGTGAGGGAGACCCAGTACTTC.

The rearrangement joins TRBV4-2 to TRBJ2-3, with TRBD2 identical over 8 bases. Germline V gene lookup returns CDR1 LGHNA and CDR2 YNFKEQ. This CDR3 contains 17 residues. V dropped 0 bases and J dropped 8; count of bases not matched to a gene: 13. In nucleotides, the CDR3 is TGTGCCAGCAGCCAAGATCTATTAGGGACTAGAAATCCTACGCAGTATTTT. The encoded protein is CASSQDLLGTRNPTQYF.

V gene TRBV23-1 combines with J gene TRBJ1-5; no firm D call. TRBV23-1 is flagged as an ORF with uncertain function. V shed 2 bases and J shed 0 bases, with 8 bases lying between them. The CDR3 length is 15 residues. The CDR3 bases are TGCGCCAGCAGTCAAAGCAGGAATAGCAATCAGCCCCAGCATTTT. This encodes CASSQSRNSNQPQHF.

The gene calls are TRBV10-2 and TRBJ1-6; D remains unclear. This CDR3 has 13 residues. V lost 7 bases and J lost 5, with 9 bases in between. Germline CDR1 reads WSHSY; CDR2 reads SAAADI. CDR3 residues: CASMRQNNSPLHF. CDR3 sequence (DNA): TGCGCCAGCATGAGACAAAATAATTCACCCCTCCACTTT.

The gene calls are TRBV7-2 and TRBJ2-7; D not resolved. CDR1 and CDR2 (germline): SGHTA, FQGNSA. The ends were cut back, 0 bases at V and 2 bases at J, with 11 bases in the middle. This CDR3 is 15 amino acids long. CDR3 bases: TGTGCCAGCAGCTTAGCTTCAGGCTTAGCCTACGAGCAGTACTTC. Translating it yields CASSLASGLAYEQYF.

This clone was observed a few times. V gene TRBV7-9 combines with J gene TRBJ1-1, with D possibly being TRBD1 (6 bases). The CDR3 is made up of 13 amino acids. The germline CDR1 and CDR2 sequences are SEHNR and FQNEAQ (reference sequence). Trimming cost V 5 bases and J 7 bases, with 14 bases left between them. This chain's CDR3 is CASSRTGQIEAFF. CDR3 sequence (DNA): TGTGCCAGCAGCCGCACCGGACAGATTGAAGCTTTCTTT.

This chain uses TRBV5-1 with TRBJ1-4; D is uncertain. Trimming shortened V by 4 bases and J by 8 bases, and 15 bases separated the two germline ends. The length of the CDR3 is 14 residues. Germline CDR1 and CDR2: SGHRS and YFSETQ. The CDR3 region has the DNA TGCGCCAGCAGCCTAGGCCTCGCTGAAGAAAAACTGTTTTTT. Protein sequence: CASSLGLAEEKLFF.